Shown below are 32 T cell receptor beta chains from a single sample sequenced in a study of Graves' ophthalmopathy and Graves' hyperthyroidism. Amplified material comprised TCR beta CDR3 regions derived from RNA transcripts. An initial RT-PCR round employing HTBI primers preceded a second-round multiplex PCR. TCRdb analysed the multiplex PCR reads with MiXCR anew, one entry per CDR3 protein. The sample carries about 170,000 distinct CDR3 sequences, 30% to 45% recorded once. Specimen: peripheral blood. The receptor set was obtained from a middle-aged woman with Graves' ophthalmopathy.

The chain carries TRBV28 and TRBJ2-7; no reliable D call. The germline V gene has CDR1 MDHEN and CDR2 SYDVKM. This CDR3 is built from 15 residues. Trimming pared 7 bases from V and 4 bases from J, leaving 20 bases between. The CDR3 sequence is CASTAARTPPYEQYF. The CDR3 coding sequence is TGTGCCAGCACCGCCGCGAGGACCCCTCCTTACGAGCAGTACTTC.

This clonotype was observed many times. The genes are TRBV28 and TRBJ2-4, with 7 bases fitting TRBD1. J lost 6 bases, V lost 6 bases, and 8 bases had no gene match. CDR3 length equals 14 residues. Germline values: CDR1 MDHEN, CDR2 SYDVKM. The CDR3 is CASRLTGTTNIQYF. The CDR3 bases are TGTGCCAGCAGATTGACAGGGACAACAAACATTCAGTACTTC.

This chain uses TRBV20-1 with TRBJ2-2, with D possibly matching TRBD2 (5 bases). V lost 3 bases, J lost 0 bases, and 14 bases lay in between. The CDR3 totals 16 residues. CDR1 and CDR2 (germline): DFQATT, SNEGSKA (reference sequence). As DNA, the CDR3 is TGCAGTGCTAGTACTAGGAAACTGGCGAACACCGGGGAGCTGTTTTTT. This gives the protein CSASTRKLANTGELFF.

This clonotype has at least ten counts. The CDR3 spells CSARNTGGESYF. The CDR3 bases are TGCAGTGCTAGGAACACAGGGGGCGAGTCTTACTTC. The chain joins TRBV20-1 to TRBJ2-7, with 9 positions matching TRBD1. There are 12 residues in the CDR3. Germline assignment: CDR1 DFQATT and CDR2 SNEGSKA (reference sequence). The V and J ends lost 3 bases and 13 bases, in that order; junction bases with no gene match: 10.

This chain uses TRBV12-3 or TRBV12-4 with TRBJ1-1; TRBD1 might be the D (6 bases). There are 13 residues in the CDR3. V dropped 7 bases and J dropped 4 bases, with 13 bases sitting between them. The CDR3 DNA reads TGTGCCAGCAACCTACAGGGTCTCACTGAAGCTTTCTTT. This sequence encodes CASNLQGLTEAFF.

The chain is built from TRBV12-3 or TRBV12-4 and TRBJ1-1; TRBD1 matches 7 bases. J gave up 1 base and V 4 bases, and 3 bases lay outside the gene matches. CDR3 length equals 14 residues. Here the CDR3 DNA reads TGTGCCAGCAGTTCCGGGACAGAGAACACTGAAGCTTTCTTT. Amino acid sequence: CASSSGTENTEAFF.

V usage is TRBV6-1 and J usage is TRBJ2-7, with D possibly matching TRBD1 (6 bases). Germline lookup yields CDR1 MNHNS and CDR2 SASEGT. V lost 6 bases and J 5 bases, leaving 11 bases between the germline ends. The CDR3 covers 12 residues. CDR3: CASSQTGNEQYF. Here the CDR3 DNA reads TGTGCCAGCAGCCAAACAGGGAACGAGCAGTACTTC.

This clonotype showed up many times. V usage is TRBV5-5 and J usage is TRBJ2-5; no clear D. Trimming removed 3 bases from V and 5 bases from J, with 11 bases in between. The germline CDR1 and CDR2 sequences are SGHKS and YYEKEE (reference sequence). This CDR3 comprises 13 residues. CDR3 region: CASSWSLGETQYF. CDR3 bases: TGTGCCAGCAGCTGGTCTCTTGGGGAGACCCAGTACTTC.

The chain employs TRBV12-3 or TRBV12-4 and TRBJ2-7, with D possibly being TRBD2 (5 bases). The CDR3 runs 15 residues. Between the trimmed V and J ends, which lost 5 bases and 5 bases, there was a span of 19 bases. The CDR3 reads CASSVDDGIFDEQYF. DNA of the CDR3: TGTGCCAGCAGTGTCGATGACGGGATATTCGACGAGCAGTACTTC.

The J gene is TRBJ1-1, the V gene TRBV12-3 or TRBV12-4, with a weak D call TRBD1 (5 bases). CDR3 length equals 14 residues. V lost 5 bases and J lost 0, with 10 bases in between. For the CDR3, the DNA is TGTGCCAGCAGTCCACAGGACATGAACACTGAAGCTTTCTTT. Translation gives CASSPQDMNTEAFF.

This clonotype occurred many times. This chain connects TRBV5-1 to TRBJ1-2, with 9 bases that match TRBD1. The CDR3 has 15 amino acids. V trimming: 2 bases; J trimming: 3 bases; junction bases outside the gene matches: 5. CDR1 is SGHRS and CDR2 is YFSETQ in the germline V gene. CDR3: CASSFTGGADYGYTF. Written as DNA, the CDR3 is TGCGCCAGCAGCTTCACAGGGGGCGCAGACTATGGCTACACCTTC.

This sequence joins TRBV7-2 and TRBJ1-2; D is undetermined. The CDR3 spans 14 residues. The ends were cut back, 3 bases at V and 5 bases at J, with 13 bases in the middle. Germline assignment: CDR1 SGHTA and CDR2 FQGNSA. CDR3 DNA: TGTGCCAGCAGCTTGGTGAGGGTGGAGTATGGCTACACCTTC. Its protein product is CASSLVRVEYGYTF.

The genes are TRBV12-3 or TRBV12-4 and TRBJ1-1; maybe TRBD1 (5 bases). V was clipped by 7 bases and J by 4 bases, with 16 bases between them. The CDR3 consists of 14 residues. The DNA of the CDR3 is TGTGCCAGCACCCTGGGGGAGGTGGGCACTGAAGCTTTCTTT. It translates to CASTLGEVGTEAFF.

At least ten counts were recorded for this clonotype. The chain combines TRBV20-1 with TRBJ1-1, with 7 bases aligning to TRBD1. Looked up from germline, CDR1 is DFQATT and CDR2 is SNEGSKA (reference sequence). This CDR3 contains 14 residues. V lost 5 bases to trimming and J lost 6 bases; unmatched junction nucleotides: 12. The CDR3 loop is CSAPSGTDVAEAFF. The CDR3 bases are TGCAGTGCTCCCTCCGGGACAGATGTCGCTGAAGCTTTCTTT.

The gene calls are TRBV2 and TRBJ1-2, with 10 bases matching TRBD1. CDR1 and CDR2 (germline): SNHLY, FYNNEI. Trimming removed 5 bases from V and 0 bases from J; junction bases left unmatched: 6. The CDR3 spans 16 residues. The CDR3 here is CASSPGQGITNYGYTF. Written as DNA, the CDR3 is TGTGCCAGCAGTCCGGGACAGGGGATAACTAACTATGGCTACACCTTC.

This sequence joins TRBV10-3 and TRBJ2-7; no firm D call. The CDR3 is 13 amino acids. Trimming shortened V by 2 bases and J by 3 bases, and 8 bases separated the two germline ends. Germline V gives CDR1 ENHRY, CDR2 SYGVKD. In DNA, the CDR3 is TGTGCCATCAGTGAGGGCCGCGGCTACGAGCAGTACTTC. As protein: CAISEGRGYEQYF.

The J gene is TRBJ2-7, the V gene TRBV7-2; 8 bases are shared with TRBD2. V was pared by 5 bases and J by 7 bases, with 7 bases of the junction left unmatched. Germline V gene data show CDR1 as SGHTA and CDR2 as FQGNSA. CDR3 length: 13 amino acids. The CDR3 here is CASSLGTRREQYF. The CDR3, as DNA: TGTGCCAGCAGCCTAGGGACTAGGCGAGAGCAGTACTTC.

This chain links TRBV2 with TRBJ2-7; 11 bases align to TRBD2. The V gene's germline CDR1 is SNHLY and CDR2 FYNNEI. V dropped 7 bases and J dropped 5; count of bases not matched to a gene: 10. This CDR3 region has 15 residues. The CDR3 DNA follows: TGTGCCAGCAACGAAGGGACTAGCGGCGTTGACGAGCAGTACTTC. Its protein product is CASNEGTSGVDEQYF.

Comment on this clonotype: This CDR3 fails to terminate in the conserved phenylalanine or tryptophan, so it likely reflects a read error. The DNA is omitted, as the CDR3 cannot be located on it reliably, and the CDR3 follows TCRdb's listing. The rearrangement links TRBV2 to TRBJ2-5; the table's D gene call, TRBD2, was not cross checked with the DNA. Inclusive of both ends, the CDR3 amounts to 12 amino acids. Germline V CDR1 and CDR2: SNHLY, FYNNEI. The CDR3 loop reads CASSEASRLVFI.

The genes are TRBV20-1 and TRBJ1-1; D is unresolved. The CDR3 contains 13 residues. Germline CDR1 DFQATT, CDR2 SNEGSKA (reference sequence). The V end lost 6 bases, the J end lost 2 bases, and 13 bases lay between the germline ends. CDR3 sequence (DNA): TGCAGTGCAAAGGCGGGGATAAACACTGAAGCTTTCTTT. The encoded protein is CSAKAGINTEAFF.

This clonotype occurred many times. A read error may account for a junction end that differs from germline. This sequence joins TRBV24-1 and TRBJ2-7; perhaps TRBD1 as D (6 bases). The germline V gene encodes CDR1 KGHDR and CDR2 SFDVKD. The CDR3 length is 14 residues. The CDR3 reads CAASETGTPTGQYF. CDR3 sequence (DNA): TGTGCCGCCAGTGAAACCGGGACACCGACAGGGCAGTACTTC.

This chain uses TRBV2 with TRBJ1-1; D might be TRBD1 (5 bases). Germline-derived CDR1 and CDR2 are SNHLY and FYNNEI. The ends were cut back, 5 bases at V and 11 bases at J, with 12 bases in the middle. CDR3 length equals 11 residues. CDR3 nucleotides: TGTGCCAGCAGTAACCGGGACGGTGCTTTCTTT. Protein product: CASSNRDGAFF. Looking up the rest from reference TRBV2 and TRBJ1-1 gives the full variable domain: EPEVTQTPSHQVTQMGQEVILRCVPISNHLYFYWYRQILGQKVEFLVSFYNNEISEKSEIFDDQFSVERPDGSNFTLKIRSTKLEDSAMYFCASSNRDGAFFGQGTRLTVV.

This clonotype was picked up many times. J is TRBJ1-5 and V is TRBV27, with unresolved D. The germline V and J ends were trimmed by 4 bases and 6 bases, with 7 bases remaining between them. CDR3 length: 12 amino acids. The germline V gene encodes CDR1 MNHEY and CDR2 SMNVEV (reference sequence). Here the CDR3 reads CASSSVSQPQHF. CDR3 DNA: TGTGCCAGCAGTTCCGTAAGTCAGCCCCAGCATTTT.

Here the CDR3 reads CASSYPNGLAGDTGELFF. The CDR3 DNA follows: TGTGCCAGCAGTTACCCGAATGGACTAGCGGGGGACACCGGGGAGCTGTTTTTT. The chain carries TRBV6-2 or TRBV6-3 and TRBJ2-2, with TRBD2 matching 13 bases. V shed 2 bases and J 3 bases; nucleotides not matched to a gene: 6. Germline lookup yields CDR1 MNHEY and CDR2 SVGEGT. The CDR3 sequence is 18 residues long.

In this sample, this clonotype turned up many times. This chain links TRBV2 with TRBJ2-2; D tentatively fits TRBD1 or TRBD2 (5 bases each). Germline CDR1 SNHLY, CDR2 FYNNEI. The CDR3 length is 14 residues. Trimming shortened V by 7 bases and J by 2 bases, and 11 bases separated the two germline ends. DNA for the CDR3: TGTGCCAGCACGAGGGACGGAAACACCGGGGAGCTGTTTTTT. It translates to CASTRDGNTGELFF.

The V gene is TRBV6-1, the J gene TRBJ2-5, with 7 positions matching TRBD2. Looked up from germline, CDR1 is MNHNS and CDR2 is SASEGT. The CDR3 is 14 amino acids. The J segment lost 0 bases and the V segment lost 4 bases, leaving 2 bases of the junction unmatched. The CDR3 here is CASSGLAYQETQYF. The DNA of the CDR3 is TGTGCCAGCAGTGGACTAGCCTACCAAGAGACCCAGTACTTC.

This clonotype appeared a few times. The chain is built from TRBV6-5 and TRBJ1-1, with D tentatively TRBD1 (6 bases). The CDR3 totals 12 residues. Trimming cost V 6 bases and J 2 bases, with 7 bases left between them. CDR1 and CDR2 from the germline V gene are MNHEY and SVGAGI. CDR3 in amino acids: CASRQGNTEAFF. The CDR3, as DNA: TGTGCCAGCAGACAGGGCAACACTGAAGCTTTCTTT.

This clonotype has a count of ten or more. The chain carries TRBV6-5 and TRBJ1-5, with D uncertain. V gave up 6 bases and J gave up 0 bases, with 6 bases separating them. The CDR3 covers 13 residues. Germline values: CDR1 MNHEY, CDR2 SVGAGI. The DNA of the CDR3 is TGTGCCAGCAGGAGCAGTAGCAATCAGCCCCAGCATTTT. It specifies CASRSSSNQPQHF.

This clonotype was counted many times. V usage is TRBV3-1 and J usage is TRBJ1-2; D is unresolved. The germline V and J ends were trimmed by 1 base and 7 bases, with 13 bases remaining between them. Germline V gene lookup returns CDR1 LGHDT and CDR2 YNNKEL (reference sequence). The CDR3 is 14 residues long. The CDR3 DNA reads as TGTGCCAGCAGCCAAGGTCAAGGCTCCGGTGGCTACACCTTC. Its protein is CASSQGQGSGGYTF.

This clonotype was observed many times. The V and J genes are TRBV28 and TRBJ2-2; D is possibly TRBD2 (7 bases). CDR1 is MDHEN, CDR2 SYDVKM, per germline. The CDR3 consists of 14 residues. V was shortened by 4 bases and J by 7 bases, with 13 bases between the two germline ends. The chain's CDR3 is CASSSGGGVGELFF. CDR3 bases: TGTGCCAGCAGTTCCGGAGGGGGGGTCGGGGAGCTGTTTTTT.

This clonotype has ten or more counts. The gene calls are TRBV6-5 and TRBJ1-2; 8 bases match TRBD1. Germline CDR1 is MNHEY and CDR2 is SVGAGI. The CDR3 is made up of 15 amino acids. J was trimmed by 7 bases and V by 7 bases; bases with no gene match: 14. The DNA of the CDR3 is TGTGCCAGCACCTCCCTGACAGGGGCTTCGGGTGGCTACACCTTC. Protein: CASTSLTGASGGYTF.

The chain recombines TRBV5-8 with TRBJ2-5; 12 bases line up with TRBD1. The CDR3 is 15 residues long. The V segment lost 5 bases and the J segment 4 bases; nucleotides outside the gene matches: 6. Germline assignment: CDR1 SGHTS and CDR2 YDEGEE. As DNA, the CDR3 is TGTGCCAGCAGTTATCCGGGACAGGGGGCAGAGACCCAGTACTTC. Translation gives CASSYPGQGAETQYF.